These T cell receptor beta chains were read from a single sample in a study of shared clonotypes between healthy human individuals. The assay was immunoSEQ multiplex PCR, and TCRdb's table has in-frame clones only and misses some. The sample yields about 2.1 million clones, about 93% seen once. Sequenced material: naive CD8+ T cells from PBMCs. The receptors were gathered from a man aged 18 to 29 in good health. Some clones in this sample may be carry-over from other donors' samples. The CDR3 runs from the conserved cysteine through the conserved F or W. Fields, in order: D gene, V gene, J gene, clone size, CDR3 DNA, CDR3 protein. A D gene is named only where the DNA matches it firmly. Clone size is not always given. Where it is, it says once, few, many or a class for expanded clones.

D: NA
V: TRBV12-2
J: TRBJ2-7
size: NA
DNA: TGTGCAAGTCGCCATTGGTCCGAGCAGTACTTC
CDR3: CASRHWSEQYF

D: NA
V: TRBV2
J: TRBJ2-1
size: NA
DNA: TGTGCCAGCAGTGCCCACGCGGGGACCCTAATCTACAATGAGCAGTTCTTC
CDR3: CASSAHAGTLIYNEQFF

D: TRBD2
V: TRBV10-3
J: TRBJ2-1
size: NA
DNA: TGTGCCATCAGTGAGTCGGCTAGCGGGAGATTGGGTGAGCAGTTCTTC
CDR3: CAISESASGRLGEQFF

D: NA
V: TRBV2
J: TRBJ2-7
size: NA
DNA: TGTGCCAGCAGTGAGTCGCAACTCCCCTACGAGCAGTACTTC
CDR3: CASSESQLPYEQYF

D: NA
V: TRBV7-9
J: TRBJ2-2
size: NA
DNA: TGTGCCAGCAGTACGGACTGGGGCACCGGGGAGCTGTTTTTT
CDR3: CASSTDWGTGELFF

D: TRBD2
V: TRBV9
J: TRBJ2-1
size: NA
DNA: TGTGCCAGCAGCGTAGGGGCGGGAGGGCCGAATGAGCAGTTCTTC
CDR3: CASSVGAGGPNEQFF

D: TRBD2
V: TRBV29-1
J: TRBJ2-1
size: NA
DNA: TGCAGCGCCCCCGGGAGGGGGAATGAGCAGTTCTTC
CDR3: CSAPGRGNEQFF

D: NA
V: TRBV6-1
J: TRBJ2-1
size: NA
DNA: TGTGCCAGCAGGACCGGGACCTCTAACTACAATGAGCAGTTCTTC
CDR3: CASRTGTSNYNEQFF

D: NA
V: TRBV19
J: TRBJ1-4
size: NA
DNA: TGTGCCAGTACCATGGGATGGGCAGGACAACCTGGAGCGGAAAAACTGTTTTTT
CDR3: CASTMGWAGQPGAEKLFF

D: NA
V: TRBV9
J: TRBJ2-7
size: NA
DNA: TGTGCCAGCAGCGTAGTGTCAGGCTACGAGCAGTACTTC
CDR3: CASSVVSGYEQYF

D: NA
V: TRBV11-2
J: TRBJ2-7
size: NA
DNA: TGTGCCAGCAGCCCGACCGGGACTTATGCCTACGAGCAGTACTTC
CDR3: CASSPTGTYAYEQYF

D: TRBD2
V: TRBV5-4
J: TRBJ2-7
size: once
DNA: TGTGCCAGCAGCTTGGGGGGACTAGCGGCCCCCGACTACGAGCAGTACTTC
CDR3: CASSLGGLAAPDYEQYF

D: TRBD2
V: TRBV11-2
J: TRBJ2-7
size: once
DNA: TGTGCCAGTCAACCGGGACTAGCACCGACGATCACCTACGAGCAGTACTTC
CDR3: CASQPGLAPTITYEQYF

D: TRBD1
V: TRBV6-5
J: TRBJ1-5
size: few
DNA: TGTGCCAGCAGTATTGGGACAGTCCCAGATCAGCCCCAGCATTTT
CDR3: CASSIGTVPDQPQHF

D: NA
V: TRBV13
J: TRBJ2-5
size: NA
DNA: TGTGCCAGCAGCTTAGTTAGCGGAGGAGGTGAGACCCAGTACTTC
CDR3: CASSLVSGGGETQYF

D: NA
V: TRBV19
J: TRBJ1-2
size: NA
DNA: TGTGCCAGTAGTTCAAGCGGGGGCCCGGACTATGGCTACACCTTC
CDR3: CASSSSGGPDYGYTF

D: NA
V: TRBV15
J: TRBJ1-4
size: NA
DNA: TGTGCCACCAGCAGAGGGTGGGAGGGGGCTAATGAAAAACTGTTTTTT
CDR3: CATSRGWEGANEKLFF

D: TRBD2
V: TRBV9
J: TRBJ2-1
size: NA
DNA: TGTGCCAGCAGCCTAACTAGCGGGGTATACAATGAGCAGTTCTTC
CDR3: CASSLTSGVYNEQFF

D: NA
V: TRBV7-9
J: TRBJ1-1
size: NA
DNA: TGTGCCAGCAGCTTTTCGGGGGGCTCTGAAGCTTTCTTT
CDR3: CASSFSGGSEAFF

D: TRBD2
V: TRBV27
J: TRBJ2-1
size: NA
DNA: TGTGCCAGCAGTTTACGACTAGCGGGAGGAACTGAGCAGTTCTTC
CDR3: CASSLRLAGGTEQFF

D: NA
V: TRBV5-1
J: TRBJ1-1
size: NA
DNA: TGCGCCAGCAGCTATGGCCGGGGGGCCCCGAACACTGAAGCTTTCTTT
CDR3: CASSYGRGAPNTEAFF

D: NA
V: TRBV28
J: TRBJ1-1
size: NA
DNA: TGTGCCAGCAGTCCTCTGGAGCGTGCTGAAGCTTTCTTT
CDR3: CASSPLERAEAFF

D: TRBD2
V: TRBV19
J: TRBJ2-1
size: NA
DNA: TGTGCCAGTAGACAGCGGGGGCTTTACAATGAGCAGTTCTTC
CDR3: CASRQRGLYNEQFF

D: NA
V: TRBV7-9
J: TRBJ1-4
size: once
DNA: TGTGCCAGCAGCTGGAAGTTTAATGAAAAACTGTTTTTT
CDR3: CASSWKFNEKLFF

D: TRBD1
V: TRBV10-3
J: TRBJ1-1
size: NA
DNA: TGTGCCACCTTAGGGACAGTGAACACTGAAGCTTTCTTT
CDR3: CATLGTVNTEAFF

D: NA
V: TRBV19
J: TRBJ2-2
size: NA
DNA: TGTGCCAGTACCGCGGACAGTAACACCGGGGAGCTGTTTTTT
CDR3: CASTADSNTGELFF

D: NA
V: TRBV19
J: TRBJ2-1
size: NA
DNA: TGTGCCAGTAGTATAGTACCCGGACGTCACAATGAGCAGTTCTTC
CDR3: CASSIVPGRHNEQFF

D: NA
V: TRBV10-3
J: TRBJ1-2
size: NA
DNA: TGTGCCATCAGTGAGGACGTCAGGGCGGGCTACACCTTC
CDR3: CAISEDVRAGYTF

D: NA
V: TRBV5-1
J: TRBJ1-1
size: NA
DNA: TGCGCCAGCAGCACGGGACTAGGGGGGTACACTGAAGCTTTCTTT
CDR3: CASSTGLGGYTEAFF

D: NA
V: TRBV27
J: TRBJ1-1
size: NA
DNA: TGTGCCAGCCGCTCCTTGTTAGGGCTGAACACTGAAGCTTTCTTT
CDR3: CASRSLLGLNTEAFF

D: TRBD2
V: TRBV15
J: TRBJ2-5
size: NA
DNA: TGTGCCACCAGCAGAGATAAAACCATAGCGGGATTGAAGACCCAGTACTTC
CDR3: CATSRDKTIAGLKTQYF

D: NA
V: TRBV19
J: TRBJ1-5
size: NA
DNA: TGTGCCACCAGTATACTCCCAGCCTCGGGCAATCAGCCCCAGCATTTT
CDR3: CATSILPASGNQPQHF

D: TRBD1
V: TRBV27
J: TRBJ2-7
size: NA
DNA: TGTGCCAGCAGTCCCTCAGGGGGCGGGTACGAGCAGTACTTC
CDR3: CASSPSGGGYEQYF

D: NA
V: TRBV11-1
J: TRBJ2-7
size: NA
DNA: TGTGCCAGCAGCTTAACAGCGGGCAGAAGCTCCTACGAGCAGTACTTC
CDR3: CASSLTAGRSSYEQYF

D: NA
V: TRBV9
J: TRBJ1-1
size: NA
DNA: TGTGCCAGCAGCGTATTAGGACAGATGAACACTGAAGCTTTCTTT
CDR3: CASSVLGQMNTEAFF

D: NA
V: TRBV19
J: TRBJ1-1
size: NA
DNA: TGTGCCAGTAGTTCCCCAAGCAAGGAGGCGGGCACTGAAGCTTTCTTT
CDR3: CASSSPSKEAGTEAFF

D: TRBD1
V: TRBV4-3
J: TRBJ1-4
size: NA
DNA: TGCGCCAGCAGCCAAGATTACCGGGACAGGGCACGAAAACTGTTTTTT
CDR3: CASSQDYRDRARKLFF

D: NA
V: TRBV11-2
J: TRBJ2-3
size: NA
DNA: TGTGCCAGCAGCTTCGGGCCCGTCGGCAGTTCCACAGATACGCAGTATTTT
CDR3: CASSFGPVGSSTDTQYF

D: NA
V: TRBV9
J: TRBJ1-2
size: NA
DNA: TGTGCCAGCAGCGTAGGGGGGGACCGCGGCTATGGCTACACCTTC
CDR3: CASSVGGDRGYGYTF

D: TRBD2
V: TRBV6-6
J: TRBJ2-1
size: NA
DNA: TGTGCCAGCAGTTATTTGACTAGCGGGAGCTCTCATGAGCAGTTCTTC
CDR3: CASSYLTSGSSHEQFF

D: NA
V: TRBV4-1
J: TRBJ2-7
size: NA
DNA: TGCGCCAGCAGCCCTCGGGGCGGAACCTACGAGCAGTACTTC
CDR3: CASSPRGGTYEQYF

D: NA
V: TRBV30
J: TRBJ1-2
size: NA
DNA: TGTGCCTGGAGTACTTCAGAGGTACCCTTCAATGGCTACACCTTC
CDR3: CAWSTSEVPFNGYTF

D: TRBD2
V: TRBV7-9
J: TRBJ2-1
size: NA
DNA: TGTGCCAGCAGCTCCGAAGCGGGAAGCCACAATGAGCAGTTCTTC
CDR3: CASSSEAGSHNEQFF

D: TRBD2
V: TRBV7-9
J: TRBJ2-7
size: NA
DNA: TGTGCCAGCAGCCTACTAGCGGGAGGCTCTTACGAGCAGTACTTC
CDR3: CASSLLAGGSYEQYF

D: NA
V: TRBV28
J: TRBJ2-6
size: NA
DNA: TGTGCCAGCAGTCCGGGACACAGCTCTGGGGCCAACGTCCTGACTTTC
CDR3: CASSPGHSSGANVLTF

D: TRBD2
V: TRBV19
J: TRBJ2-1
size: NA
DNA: TGTGCCAGTTCTCTAGCGGGACTCTACAATGAGCAGTTCTTC
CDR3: CASSLAGLYNEQFF

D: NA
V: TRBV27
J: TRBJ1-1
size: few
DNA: TGTGCCAGCAGTTGGCAGGGCGGCTGGAACACTGAAGCTTTCTTT
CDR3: CASSWQGGWNTEAFF

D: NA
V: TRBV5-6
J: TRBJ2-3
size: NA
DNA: TGTGCCAGCAGCTCCTCTAGGGATGTTGAGACAGATACGCAGTATTTT
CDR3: CASSSSRDVETDTQYF

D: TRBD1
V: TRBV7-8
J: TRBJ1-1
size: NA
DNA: TGTGCCAGCAGCTTAGTGCAGGGGGGTAGATTCACTGAAGCTTTCTTT
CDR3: CASSLVQGGRFTEAFF

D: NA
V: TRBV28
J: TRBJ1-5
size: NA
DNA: TGTGCCAGCAGTTCCGGGAACAGCGGCAATCAGCCCCAGCATTTT
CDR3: CASSSGNSGNQPQHF

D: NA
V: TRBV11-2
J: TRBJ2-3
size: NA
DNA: TGTGCCAGCAGCTTAGGTGGGGGTACGGGCACAGATACGCAGTATTTT
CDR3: CASSLGGGTGTDTQYF